The following is a T cell receptor beta chain sequence with its context. This specimen comes from a study of Ad26.COV2.S vaccination and SARS-CoV-2 variants. The repertoire was sequenced with immunoSEQ multiplex PCR; TCRdb's copy has only in-frame clones and lacks some. The sample lists fewer than 600,000 clones, 70% to 90% occurring once. Treatment given: some 20 received Ad26.COV2.S at low or high dose, single or two shots; five or six received placebo; per-sample allocation not given. Day 63 after the first vaccine or placebo injection was the time point for sampling. The CDR3 has 13 residues. CDR1 MGHDK and CDR2 SYGVNS come from the germline V gene. Trimming removed 2 bases from V and 2 bases from J, with 6 bases in between.

The receptor comes from a person between 18 and 65 years old who received the Ad26.COV2.S COVID-19 vaccine or a placebo. The sequenced sample was peripheral blood, obtained in a trial of Ad26.COV2.S vaccine versus placebo. This sequence joins TRBV25-1 and TRBJ1-2, with D unclear. The CDR3 bases are TGTGCCAGCAGTGAAAATGGGAACTATGGCTACACCTTC. Translated, it gives CASSENGNYGYTF.